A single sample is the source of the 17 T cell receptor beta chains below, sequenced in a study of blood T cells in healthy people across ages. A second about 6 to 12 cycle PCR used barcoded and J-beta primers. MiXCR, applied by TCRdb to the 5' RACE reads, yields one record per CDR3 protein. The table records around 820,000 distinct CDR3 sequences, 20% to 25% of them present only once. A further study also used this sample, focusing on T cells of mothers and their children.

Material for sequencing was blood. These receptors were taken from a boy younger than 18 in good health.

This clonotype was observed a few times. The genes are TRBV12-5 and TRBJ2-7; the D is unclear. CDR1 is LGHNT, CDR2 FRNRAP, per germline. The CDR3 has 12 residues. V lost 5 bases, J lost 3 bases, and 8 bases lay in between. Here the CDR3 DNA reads TGTGCTAGTGGTCCGAACAGCTACGAGCAGTACTTC. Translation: CASGPNSYEQYF. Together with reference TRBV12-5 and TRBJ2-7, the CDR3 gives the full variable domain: DARVTQTPRHKVTEMGQEVTMRCQPILGHNTVFWYRQTMMQGLELLAYFRNRAPLDDSGMPKDRFSAEMPDATLATLKIQPSEPRDSAVYFCASGPNSYEQYFGPGTRLTVT.

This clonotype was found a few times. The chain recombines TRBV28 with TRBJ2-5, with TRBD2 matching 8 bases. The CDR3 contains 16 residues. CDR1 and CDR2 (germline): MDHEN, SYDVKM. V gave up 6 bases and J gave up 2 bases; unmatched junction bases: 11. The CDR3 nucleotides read TGTGCCAGCAGAAGAGGAAGCGGGAGTTTACAAGAGACCCAGTACTTC. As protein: CASRRGSGSLQETQYF.

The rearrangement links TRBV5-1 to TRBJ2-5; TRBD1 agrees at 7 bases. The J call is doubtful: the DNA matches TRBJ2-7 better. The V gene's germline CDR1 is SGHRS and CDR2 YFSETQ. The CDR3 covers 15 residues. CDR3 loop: CASSLEAGGSYEQYF. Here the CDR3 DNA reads TGCGCCAGCAGCTTGGAGGCAGGGGGCTCCTACGAGCAGTACTTC.

The CDR3 loop is CASSLVLDEQFF. The CDR3 DNA follows: TGTGCCAGCAGCTTAGTGCTGGACGAGCAGTTCTTC. This chain joins TRBV7-9 and TRBJ2-5; D not certain. Judging by the DNA end, TRBJ2-1 fits better; the J call may be wrong. The CDR3 length is 12 residues. Germline CDR1 is SEHNR and CDR2 is FQNEAQ (reference sequence).

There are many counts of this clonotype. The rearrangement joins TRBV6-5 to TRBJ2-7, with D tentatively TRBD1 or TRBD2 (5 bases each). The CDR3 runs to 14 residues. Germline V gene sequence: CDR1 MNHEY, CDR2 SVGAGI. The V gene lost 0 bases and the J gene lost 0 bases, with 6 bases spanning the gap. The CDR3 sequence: CASSYSGDSYEQYF. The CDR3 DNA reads TGTGCCAGCAGTTACTCGGGGGACTCCTACGAGCAGTACTTC.

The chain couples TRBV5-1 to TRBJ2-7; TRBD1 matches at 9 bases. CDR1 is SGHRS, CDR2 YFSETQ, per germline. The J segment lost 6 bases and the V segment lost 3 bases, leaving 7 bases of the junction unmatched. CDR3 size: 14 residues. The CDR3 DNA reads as TGCGCCAGCAGCTGGGGACAGGGCGCTCGCGAGCAGTACTTC. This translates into CASSWGQGAREQYF.

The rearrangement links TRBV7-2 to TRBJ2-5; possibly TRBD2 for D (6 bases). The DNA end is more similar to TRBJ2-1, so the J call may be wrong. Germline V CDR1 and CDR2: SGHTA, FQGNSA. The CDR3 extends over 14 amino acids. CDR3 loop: CARTGGDHPGEQFF. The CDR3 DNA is TGTGCCAGGACTGGAGGGGACCACCCTGGGGAGCAGTTCTTC.

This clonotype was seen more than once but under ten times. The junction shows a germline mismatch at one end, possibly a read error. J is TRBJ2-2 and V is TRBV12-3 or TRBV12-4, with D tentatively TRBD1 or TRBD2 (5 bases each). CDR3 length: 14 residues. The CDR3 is CASSSGKGTGELFF. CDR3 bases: TGTGCCAGCAGTTCCGGGAAAGGGACCGGGGAACTGTTTTTT.

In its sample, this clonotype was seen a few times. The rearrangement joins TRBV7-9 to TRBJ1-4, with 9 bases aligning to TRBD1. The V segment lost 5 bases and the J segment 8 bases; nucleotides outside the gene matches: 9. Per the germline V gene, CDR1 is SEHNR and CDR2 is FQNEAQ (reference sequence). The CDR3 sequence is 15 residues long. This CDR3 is CASSLGTGRVEKLFF. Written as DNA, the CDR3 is TGTGCCAGCAGCCTCGGGACAGGGCGGGTCGAAAAACTGTTTTTT.

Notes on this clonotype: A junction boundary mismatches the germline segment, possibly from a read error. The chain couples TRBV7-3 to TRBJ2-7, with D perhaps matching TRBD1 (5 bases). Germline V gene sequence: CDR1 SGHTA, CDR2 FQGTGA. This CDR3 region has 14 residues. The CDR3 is CASSLLSGPYVQYF. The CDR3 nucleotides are TGTGCCAGCAGCTTACTGTCAGGGCCCTACGTGCAGTACTTC.

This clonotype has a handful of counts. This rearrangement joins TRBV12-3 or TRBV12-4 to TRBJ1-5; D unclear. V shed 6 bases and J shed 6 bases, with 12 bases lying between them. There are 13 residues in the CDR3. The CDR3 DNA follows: TGTGCCAGCAGCGTACCAGGCGGTCAGCCCCAGCATTTT. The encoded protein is CASSVPGGQPQHF.

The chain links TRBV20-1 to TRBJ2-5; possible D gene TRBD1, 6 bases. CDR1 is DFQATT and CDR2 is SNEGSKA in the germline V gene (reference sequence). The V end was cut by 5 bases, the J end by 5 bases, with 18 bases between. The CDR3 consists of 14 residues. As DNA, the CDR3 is TGCAGTGCTGCGGAGGTTGGGGGCCGGGAGACCCAGTACTTC. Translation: CSAAEVGGRETQYF.

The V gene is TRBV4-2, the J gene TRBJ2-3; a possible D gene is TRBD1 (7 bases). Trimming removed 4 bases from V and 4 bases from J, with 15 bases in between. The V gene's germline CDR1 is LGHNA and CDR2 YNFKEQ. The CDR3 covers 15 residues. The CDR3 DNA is TGTGCCAGCAGCCCAGGGGGACTCTCCCCAGATACGCAGTATTTT. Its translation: CASSPGGLSPDTQYF.

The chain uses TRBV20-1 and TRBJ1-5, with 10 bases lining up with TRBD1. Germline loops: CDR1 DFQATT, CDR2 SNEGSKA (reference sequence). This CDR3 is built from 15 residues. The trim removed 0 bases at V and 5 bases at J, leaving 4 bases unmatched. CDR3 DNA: TGCAGTGCTAGAGATCCGACAGGGGGCCATCAGCCCCAGCATTTT. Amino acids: CSARDPTGGHQPQHF.

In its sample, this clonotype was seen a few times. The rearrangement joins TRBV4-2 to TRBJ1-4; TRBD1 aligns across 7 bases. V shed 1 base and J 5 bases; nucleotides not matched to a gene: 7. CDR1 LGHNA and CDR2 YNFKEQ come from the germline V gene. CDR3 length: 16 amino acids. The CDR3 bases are TGTGCCAGCAGCCAAGGAGCCAGACAGGGCAATGAAAAACTGTTTTTT. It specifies CASSQGARQGNEKLFF.

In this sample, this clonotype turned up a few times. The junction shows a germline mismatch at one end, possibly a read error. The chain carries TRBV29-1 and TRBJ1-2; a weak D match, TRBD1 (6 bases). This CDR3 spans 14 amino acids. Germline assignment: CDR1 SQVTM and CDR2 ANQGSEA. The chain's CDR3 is CNVHDRQSFYGYTF. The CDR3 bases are TGCAACGTTCACGACAGGCAGTCTTTCTATGGCTACACCTTC.

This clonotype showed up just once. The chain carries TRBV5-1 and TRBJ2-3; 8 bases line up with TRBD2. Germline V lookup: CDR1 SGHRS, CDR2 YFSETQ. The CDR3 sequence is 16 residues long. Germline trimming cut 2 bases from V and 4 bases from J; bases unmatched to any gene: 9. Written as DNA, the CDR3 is TGCGCCAGCAGCTTTTTCGGGGGACTAGTTGCAGATACGCAGTATTTT. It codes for CASSFFGGLVADTQYF.